These 11 T cell receptor beta chains were sequenced from one sample in a study of PD-1 blockade in classical Hodgkin lymphoma. Clones were sequenced by immunoSEQ multiplex PCR, and TCRdb holds only the in-frame ones, with some missing. The profile covers around 37,000 clones, with 92% appearing a single time and roughly 0.31% taken by the ten largest. The time point is: cycle 4 day 1 (C4D1), after 5 to 7 weeks of nivolumab. Every patient experienced relapse after autologous stem cell transplantation, and brentuximab vedotin exposure varied. CD4+ T cells were purified from thawed PBMCs by magnetic negative selection. The sequences come from CD4+ T cells from blood, collected before the fourth cycle of nivolumab. These receptor sequences come from a human donor with classical Hodgkin lymphoma.

This clone was observed a handful of times. The chain links TRBV28 to TRBJ1-2; D remains unclear. This CDR3 comprises 13 residues. The V gene's germline CDR1 is MDHEN and CDR2 SYDVKM. Trimming left V 3 bases short and J 6 bases short, with 11 bases between. The DNA for the CDR3 is TGTGCCAGCAGTTTTGGCGGCAGAGATGGCTACACCTTC. Amino acid sequence: CASSFGGRDGYTF.

The CDR3 sequence is CASSWRTEGHGYTF. Written as DNA, the CDR3 is TGCGCCAGCAGCTGGAGGACAGAAGGCCATGGCTACACCTTC. The V and J genes are TRBV5-1 and TRBJ1-2; perhaps TRBD1 as D (6 bases). Trimming took 3 bases from V and 6 from J, leaving 15 bases between them. Germline CDR1 reads SGHRS; CDR2 reads YFSETQ. This CDR3 has 14 amino acids. Looking up the rest from reference TRBV5-1 and TRBJ1-2 gives the full variable domain: KAGVTQTPRYLIKTRGQQVTLSCSPISGHRSVSWYQQTPGQGLQFLFEYFSETQRNKGNFPGRFSGRQFSNSRSEMNVSTLELGDSALYLCASSWRTEGHGYTFGSGTRLTVV.

This chain uses TRBV19 with TRBJ2-7; D is ambiguous. Germline loops: CDR1 LNHDA, CDR2 SQIVND (reference sequence). V lost 6 bases and J 5 bases, leaving 14 bases between the germline ends. This CDR3 contains 13 residues. The CDR3: CASRGPARHEQYF. CDR3 sequence (DNA): TGTGCCAGTAGGGGTCCGGCGCGTCACGAGCAGTACTTC.

The rearrangement links TRBV6-1 to TRBJ2-2; 9 nucleotides line up with TRBD1. Germline CDR1 MNHNS, CDR2 SASEGT. CDR3 length: 15 amino acids. V lost 1 base, J lost 3 bases, and 0 bases stayed unmatched. CDR3 DNA: TGTGCCAGCAGTGAAGGGACAGGGGACACCGGGGAGCTGTTTTTT. Its translation is CASSEGTGDTGELFF.

CDR3 sequence: CAISEGGQPGNTIYF. DNA for the CDR3: TGTGCCATCAGTGAGGGAGGACAGCCTGGAAACACCATATATTTT. This chain joins TRBV10-3 and TRBJ1-3; the D gene is possibly TRBD1 (6 bases). Trimming left V 2 bases short and J 2 bases short, with 10 bases between. This CDR3 is 15 amino acids long. Germline-derived CDR1 and CDR2 are ENHRY and SYGVKD.

This clone was recorded only once. The chain carries TRBV19 and TRBJ2-7; D might be TRBD2 (6 bases). Germline values: CDR1 LNHDA, CDR2 SQIVND (reference sequence). Deletions cut 5 bases from V and 0 bases from J, with 11 bases between. This CDR3 comprises 14 residues. The CDR3 sequence is CASSLAESSYEQYF. The CDR3 DNA reads as TGTGCCAGTAGTTTAGCGGAGAGCTCCTACGAGCAGTACTTC.

The chain carries TRBV19 and TRBJ1-2; 7 nucleotides match TRBD1. Trimming at V came to 4 bases and at J to 5 bases, leaving 1 base not matched to a gene. CDR1 is LNHDA and CDR2 is SQIVND in the germline V gene (reference sequence). The CDR3 has 12 amino acids. As DNA, the CDR3 is TGTGCCAGTAGTACGGGACAGTATGGCTACACCTTC. This encodes CASSTGQYGYTF.

This clone was found once. The chain combines TRBV9 with TRBJ2-1; 7 nucleotides match TRBD1. Germline values: CDR1 SGDLS, CDR2 YYNGEE. The V gene end was trimmed by 0 bases and the J gene end by 5 bases; junction bases not matched to a gene: 8. The CDR3 runs to 16 residues. CDR3 nucleotide sequence: TGTGCCAGCAGCGTAGACGTATGGGGACAGAACAATGAGCAGTTCTTC. This gives the protein CASSVDVWGQNNEQFF.

The gene calls are TRBV11-2 and TRBJ1-2, with 9 bases that match TRBD1. With 2 bases clipped from V and 9 bases from J, the junction kept 7 bases outside the gene matches. The CDR3 runs to 14 residues. CDR1 is SGHAT, CDR2 FQNNGV, per germline. The CDR3 loop is CASSLQTGGESYTF. DNA for the CDR3: TGTGCCAGCAGCTTACAAACAGGGGGCGAAAGCTACACCTTC.

The V call is TRBV5-1, the J call TRBJ2-1; TRBD2 aligns across 8 bases. V dropped 4 bases and J dropped 3; count of bases not matched to a gene: 6. CDR1 and CDR2 (germline): SGHRS, YFSETQ. This CDR3 contains 15 residues. This CDR3 reads CASSPSGSIYNEQFF. CDR3 coding DNA: TGCGCCAGCAGCCCGAGCGGGAGTATCTACAATGAGCAGTTCTTC.

The rearrangement joins TRBV27 to TRBJ1-3, with D possibly being TRBD1 (5 bases). The V gene's germline CDR1 is MNHEY and CDR2 SMNVEV (reference sequence). The CDR3 consists of 15 residues. With 4 bases removed from V and 2 bases from J, the gap between germline ends came to 12 bases. The CDR3 sequence: CASSWAGRTGNTIYF. For the CDR3, the DNA is TGTGCCAGCAGTTGGGCAGGGAGGACTGGAAACACCATATATTTT.